This record covers a single TCR beta chain. The entry originates in a study of blood T cell repertoires in COVID-19. Study details: T cells, B-cell-depleted T cells, or PBMCs provided the cDNA or gDNA that served as material.

Per the authors' pipeline: Amplification of reference gene primers was used by the study to estimate nucleated cell counts. Sequencing used immunoSEQ multiplex PCR; TCRdb keeps in-frame clones, though not all of them. Clone size and the V and J calls come from that table; the DNA yielded D and trimming. The table shows 200,000 to 300,000 clones, with around 90% occurring only once. Trimming at V came to 0 bases and at J to 9 bases, leaving 6 bases not matched to a gene. Germline loops: CDR1 SGHDT, CDR2 YYEEEE. CDR3 length: 16 amino acids. This TCR derives from a man in his fifties or sixties who had recovered from COVID-19. V is TRBV5-6 and J is TRBJ1-6; 10 bases match TRBD1. Sequencing was carried out using peripheral blood. The CDR3 region is CASSLGWGQGLSPLHF. The CDR3 DNA is TGTGCCAGCAGCTTGGGGTGGGGACAGGGGCTTTCACCCCTCCACTTT.